The TCR beta chain under discussion was sequenced for a study of Graves' ophthalmopathy and Graves' hyperthyroidism. Whole-study context: Researchers obtained peripheral blood at initial diagnosis, before any treatment had begun. Study conclusions and caveats: Blood samples also showed most expanded thyroid clonotypes exceeding 0.001 frequency.

In this sample, this clonotype turned up many times. What it binds is unknown. Amplified material comprised TCR beta CDR3 regions derived from RNA transcripts. A first-round RT-PCR used HTBI primers, followed by a second-round multiplex PCR. A single record per CDR3 protein comes from TCRdb applying MiXCR to the multiplex PCR reads. The data hold just over 400,000 distinct CDR3 sequences, with around 21% observed a single time. Germline lookup yields CDR1 LNHDA and CDR2 SQIVND (reference sequence). Unmatched junction bases numbered 7, after V lost 5 bases and J lost 0 bases. The CDR3 loop spans 15 amino acids.

The gene calls are TRBV19 and TRBJ2-7; TRBD2 matches 7 bases. The receptor was isolated from a woman aged 18-29 years with stable Graves' hyperthyroidism. Sequenced material: peripheral blood. CDR3 residues: CASSPWEGSSYEQYF. Written as DNA, the CDR3 is TGTGCCAGTAGTCCCTGGGAGGGGAGCTCCTACGAGCAGTACTTC.